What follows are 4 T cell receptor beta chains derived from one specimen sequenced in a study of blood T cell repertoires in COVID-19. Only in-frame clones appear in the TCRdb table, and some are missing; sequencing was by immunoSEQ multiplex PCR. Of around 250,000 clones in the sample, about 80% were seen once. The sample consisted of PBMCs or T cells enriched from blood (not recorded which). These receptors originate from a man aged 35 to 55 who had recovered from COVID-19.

DNA for the CDR3: TGTGCCAGCAGCAAAGATCCGGACAGGGGGCGAGGTGGCTACACCTTC. Amino acids: CASSKDPDRGRGGYTF. The V call is TRBV21-1, the J call TRBJ1-2; the table's D call TRBD1 went unverified against the DNA. TRBV21-1 is labeled a pseudogene. This CDR3 has 16 residues.

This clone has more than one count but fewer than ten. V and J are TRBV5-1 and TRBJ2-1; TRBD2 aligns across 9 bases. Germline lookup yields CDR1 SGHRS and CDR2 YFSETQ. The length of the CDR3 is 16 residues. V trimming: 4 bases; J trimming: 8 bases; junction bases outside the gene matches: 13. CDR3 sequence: CASSPLAGSPQYEQFF. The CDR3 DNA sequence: TGCGCCAGCAGCCCGCTAGCGGGATCCCCCCAATATGAGCAGTTCTTC.

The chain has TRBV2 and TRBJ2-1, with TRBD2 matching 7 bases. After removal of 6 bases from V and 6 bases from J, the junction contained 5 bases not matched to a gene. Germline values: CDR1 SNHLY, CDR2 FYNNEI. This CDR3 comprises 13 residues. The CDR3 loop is CASSARLANEQFF. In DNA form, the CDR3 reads TGTGCCAGCAGCGCGCGACTAGCCAATGAGCAGTTCTTC.

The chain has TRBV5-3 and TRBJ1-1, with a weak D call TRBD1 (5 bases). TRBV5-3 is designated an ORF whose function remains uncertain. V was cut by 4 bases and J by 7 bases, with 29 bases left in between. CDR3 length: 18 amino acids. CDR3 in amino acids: CARSLLNSCAGERDEAFF. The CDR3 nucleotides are TGTGCCAGAAGCCTGTTGAACTCATGTGCGGGGGAGAGGGATGAAGCTTTCTTT.